The clone carrying this T cell receptor (beta chain) turned up a few times. No antigen is known for it. The data belong to a study of T cell responses to AZD1222 COVID-19 vaccine. Study-level points and caveats: Baseline seropositivity characterized only six AZD1222 recipients. Researchers took repertoire samples only after the peak T cell response had come. Spike as a whole was targeted by vaccine-associated CD4 TCRs, dominant at 160-218 and 743-854. Among spike-specific TCRs, nearly half reportedly target unmutated variant regions.

Libraries were prepared by immunoSEQ multiplex PCR; TCRdb keeps only in-frame clonotypes and omits some of them. This sample has 150,000 to 160,000 clones, with 85% to 90% found just once. CDR1 and CDR2 (germline): LNHDA, SQIVND (reference sequence). V shed 5 bases, J shed 7 bases, and the junction held 11 bases outside the gene matches. The CDR3 totals 15 residues. The sequence derives from an adult in good health. Sequenced material: peripheral blood, taken on day 0 of MenACWY control vaccination. The gene calls are TRBV19 and TRBJ2-5; 9 nucleotides align to TRBD2. The DNA for the CDR3 is TGTGCCAGTAGTCCACGACTAGCGGTCACTAGGACCCAGTACTTC. Residues: CASSPRLAVTRTQYF.